The sequence of this T cell receptor beta chain was determined in a study of cytomegalovirus exposure and HLA in healthy donors. Findings and caveats of the study: Association of 15,000 to 20,000 TCR beta sequences with HLA alleles was found at 0.05 false discovery rate in a later analysis. It was reported in a later analysis that an Asian-associated ancestry cluster showed fewer N-insertions than the 666-donor mean. Specificity for CMV antigens was confirmed in vitro for a few of the CMV-associated chains.

With regard to this clone: Its specificity is unknown.

PCR primers comprised 60 Vbeta and 13 Jbeta primers. Clones were read by immunoSEQ multiplex PCR, and TCRdb kept only the in-frame ones, dropping some. The sample contains fewer than 200,000 clones, roughly 74% of which appear only once. The V and J ends lost 4 bases and 1 base respectively, with 18 bases between them. The CDR3 consists of 18 residues. From germline, CDR1 is SGHNT and CDR2 YYREEE (reference sequence). The sequenced material came from PBMCs. This TCR came from a female donor in good health and CMV-seronegative. This chain joins TRBV5-4 and TRBJ2-6, with D hard to call. The CDR3 coding sequence is TGTGCCAGCAGCGAGGCCCCGCTCCCCCGGTCTGGGGCCAACGTCCTGACTTTC. Its translation: CASSEAPLPRSGANVLTF.